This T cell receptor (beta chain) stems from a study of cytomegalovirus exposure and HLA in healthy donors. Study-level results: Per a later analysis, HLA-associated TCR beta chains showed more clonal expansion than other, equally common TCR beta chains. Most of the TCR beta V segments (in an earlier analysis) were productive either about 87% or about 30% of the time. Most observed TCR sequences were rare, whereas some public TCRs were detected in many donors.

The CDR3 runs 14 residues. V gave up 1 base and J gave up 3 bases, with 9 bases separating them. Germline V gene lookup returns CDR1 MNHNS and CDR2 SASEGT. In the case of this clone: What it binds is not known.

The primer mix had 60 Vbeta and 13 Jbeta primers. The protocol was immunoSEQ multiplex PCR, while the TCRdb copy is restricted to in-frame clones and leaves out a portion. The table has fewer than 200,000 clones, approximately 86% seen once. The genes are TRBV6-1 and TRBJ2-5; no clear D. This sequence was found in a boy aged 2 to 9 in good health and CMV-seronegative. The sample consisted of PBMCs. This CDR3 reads CASSEVRGKETQYF. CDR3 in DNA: TGTGCCAGCAGTGAAGTCCGCGGCAAAGAGACCCAGTACTTC.